The sequence of this TCR beta chain was determined in a study of T-cell reconstitution after alpha-beta-depleted transplantation in children. Construction of the TCRbeta library involved unique molecular identifiers. Via MiXCR, TCRdb re-called the PCR reads, giving one row per CDR3 protein. Among some 500,000 distinct CDR3 sequences listed, around 16% were seen once. The V end was cut by 9 bases, the J end by 4 bases, with 12 bases between. The CDR3 length is 13 residues. CDR1 is SNHLY, CDR2 FYNNEI, per germline. This sample comprised PBMCs from the stem cell graft donor, obtained from the stem cell graft. This chain joins TRBV2 and TRBJ1-4; D unclear. The sequence was obtained from a human donor who donated a stem cell graft to a child with acute lymphoblastic leukemia. The CDR3: CASYSGLNEKLFF. In nucleotides, the CDR3 is TGTGCCAGTTATTCGGGCCTTAATGAAAAACTGTTTTTT.